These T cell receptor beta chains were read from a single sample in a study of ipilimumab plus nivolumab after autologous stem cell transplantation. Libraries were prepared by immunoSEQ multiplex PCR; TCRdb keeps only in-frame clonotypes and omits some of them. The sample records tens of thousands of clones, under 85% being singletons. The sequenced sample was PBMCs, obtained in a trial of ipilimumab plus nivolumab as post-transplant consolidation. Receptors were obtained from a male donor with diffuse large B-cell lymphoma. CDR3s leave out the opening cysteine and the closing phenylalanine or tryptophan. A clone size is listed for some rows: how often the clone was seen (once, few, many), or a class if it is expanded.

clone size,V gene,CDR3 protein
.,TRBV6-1,ASKGTGGQETQY
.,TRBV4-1,ASSQDESGGFGYT
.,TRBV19,ASSNQGIGRYEQY
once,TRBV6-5,ASGEVEQY
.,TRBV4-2,ASSQDSSTGPNEKLF
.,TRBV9,ASSVGGAGPYEQY
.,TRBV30,AWSRTGKRGYT
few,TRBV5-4,ASSLAGVDSPLH
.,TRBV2,ASQIPSGANVLT
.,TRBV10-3,AISGLAGTYEQY
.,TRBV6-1,ASSEERGLNGYT
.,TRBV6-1,ASKDPQDTEAF